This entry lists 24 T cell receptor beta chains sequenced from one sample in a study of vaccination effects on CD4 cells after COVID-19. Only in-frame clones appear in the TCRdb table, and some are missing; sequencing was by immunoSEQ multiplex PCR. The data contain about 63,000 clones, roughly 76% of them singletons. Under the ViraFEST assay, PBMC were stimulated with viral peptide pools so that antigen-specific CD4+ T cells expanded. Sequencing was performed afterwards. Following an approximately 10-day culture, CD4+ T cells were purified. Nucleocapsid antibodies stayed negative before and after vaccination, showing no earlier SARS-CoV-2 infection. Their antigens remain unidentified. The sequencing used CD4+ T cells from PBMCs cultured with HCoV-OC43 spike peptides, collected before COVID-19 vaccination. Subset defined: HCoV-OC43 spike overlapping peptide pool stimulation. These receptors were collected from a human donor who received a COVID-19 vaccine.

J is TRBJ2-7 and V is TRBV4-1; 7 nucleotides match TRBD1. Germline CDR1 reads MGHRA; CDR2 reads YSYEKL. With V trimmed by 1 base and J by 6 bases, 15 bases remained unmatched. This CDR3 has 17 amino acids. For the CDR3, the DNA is TGCGCCAGCAGCCAAGTCCCTACAGGGGCCGGCTTCGGCGAGCAGTACGTC. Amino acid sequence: CASSQVPTGAGFGEQYV.

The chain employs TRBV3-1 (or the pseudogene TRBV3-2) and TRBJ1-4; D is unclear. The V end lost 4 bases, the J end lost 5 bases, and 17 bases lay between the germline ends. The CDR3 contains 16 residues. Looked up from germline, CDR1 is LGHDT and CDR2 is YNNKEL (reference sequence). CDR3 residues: CASSRRLGWRNEKLFF. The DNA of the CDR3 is TGTGCCAGCAGCCGTCGGCTCGGCTGGCGAAATGAAAAACTGTTTTTT.

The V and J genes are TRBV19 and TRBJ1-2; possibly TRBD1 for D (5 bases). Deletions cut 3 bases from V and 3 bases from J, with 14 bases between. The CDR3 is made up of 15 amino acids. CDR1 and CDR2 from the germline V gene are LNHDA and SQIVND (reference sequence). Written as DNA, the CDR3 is TGTGCCAGTAGTATCCCGCAGGGCTCTCACTATGGCTACACCTTC. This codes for CASSIPQGSHYGYTF.

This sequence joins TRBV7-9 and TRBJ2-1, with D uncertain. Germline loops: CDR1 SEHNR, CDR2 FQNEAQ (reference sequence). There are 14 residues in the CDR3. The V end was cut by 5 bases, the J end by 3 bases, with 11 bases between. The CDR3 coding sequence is TGTGCCAGCAGCCCCTCGCGTGTCTACAATGAGCAGTTCTTC. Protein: CASSPSRVYNEQFF.

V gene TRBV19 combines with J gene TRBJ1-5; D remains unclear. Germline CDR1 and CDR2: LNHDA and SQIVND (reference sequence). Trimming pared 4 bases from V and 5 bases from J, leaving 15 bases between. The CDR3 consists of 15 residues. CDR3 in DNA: TGTGCCAGTAGTAAGACGGATAGCACGCATCAGCCCCAGCATTTT. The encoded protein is CASSKTDSTHQPQHF.

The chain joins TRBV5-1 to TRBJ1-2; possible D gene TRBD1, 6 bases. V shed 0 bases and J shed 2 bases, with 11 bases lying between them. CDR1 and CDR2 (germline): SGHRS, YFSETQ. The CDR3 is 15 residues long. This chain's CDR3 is CASSLVGGWNYGYTF. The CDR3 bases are TGCGCCAGCAGCTTGGTAGGGGGGTGGAACTATGGCTACACCTTC.

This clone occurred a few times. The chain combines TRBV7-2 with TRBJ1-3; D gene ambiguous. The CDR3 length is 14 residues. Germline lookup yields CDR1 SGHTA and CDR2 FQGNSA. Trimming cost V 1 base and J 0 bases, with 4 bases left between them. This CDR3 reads CASSLVNSGNTIYF. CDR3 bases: TGTGCCAGCAGCTTAGTCAACTCTGGAAACACCATATATTTT.

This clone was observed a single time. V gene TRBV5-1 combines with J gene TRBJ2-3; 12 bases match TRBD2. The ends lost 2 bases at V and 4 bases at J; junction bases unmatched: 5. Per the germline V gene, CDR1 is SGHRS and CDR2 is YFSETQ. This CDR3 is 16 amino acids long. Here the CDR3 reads CASSFNLAGGPDTQYF. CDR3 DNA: TGCGCCAGCAGCTTTAATCTAGCGGGGGGGCCAGATACGCAGTATTTT.

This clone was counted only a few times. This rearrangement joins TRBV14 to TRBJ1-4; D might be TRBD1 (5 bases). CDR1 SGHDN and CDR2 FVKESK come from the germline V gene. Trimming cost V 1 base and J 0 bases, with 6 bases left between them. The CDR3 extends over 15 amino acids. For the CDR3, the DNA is TGTGCCAGCAGCCAAGGAGGGGCAACTAATGAAAAACTGTTTTTT. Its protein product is CASSQGGATNEKLFF.

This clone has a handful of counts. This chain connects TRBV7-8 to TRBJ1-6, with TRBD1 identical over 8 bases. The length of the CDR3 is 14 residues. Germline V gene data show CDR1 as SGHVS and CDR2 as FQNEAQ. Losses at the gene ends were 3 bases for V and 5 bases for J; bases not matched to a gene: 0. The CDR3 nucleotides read TGTGCCAGCAGCTTGACAGGGGATAATTCACCCCTCCACTTT. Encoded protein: CASSLTGDNSPLHF.

The CDR3, as DNA: TGTGCCAGCAGCTCCCGACAGGGCTGGGAGACCCAGTACTTC. Amino acids: CASSSRQGWETQYF. The chain has TRBV7-2 and TRBJ2-5, with TRBD1 identical over 7 bases. Per the germline V gene, CDR1 is SGHTA and CDR2 is FQGNSA. Germline trimming cut 4 bases from V and 5 bases from J; bases unmatched to any gene: 7. The CDR3 has 14 amino acids.

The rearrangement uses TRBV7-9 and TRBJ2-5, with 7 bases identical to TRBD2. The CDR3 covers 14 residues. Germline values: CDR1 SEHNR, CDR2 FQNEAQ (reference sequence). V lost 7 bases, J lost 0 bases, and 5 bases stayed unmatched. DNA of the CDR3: TGTGCCAGCACCCTGGGGGGGTACCAAGAGACCCAGTACTTC. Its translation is CASTLGGYQETQYF.

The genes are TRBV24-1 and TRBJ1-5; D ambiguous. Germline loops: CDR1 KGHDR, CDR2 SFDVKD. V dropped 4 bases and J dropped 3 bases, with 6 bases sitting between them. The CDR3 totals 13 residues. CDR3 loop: CATSENLNQPQHF. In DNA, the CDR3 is TGTGCCACCAGTGAAAATCTCAATCAGCCCCAGCATTTT.

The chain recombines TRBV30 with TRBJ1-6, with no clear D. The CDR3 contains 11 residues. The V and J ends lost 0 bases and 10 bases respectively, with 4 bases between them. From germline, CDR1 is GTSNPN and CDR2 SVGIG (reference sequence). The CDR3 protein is CAWSVGSPLHF. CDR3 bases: TGTGCCTGGAGTGTAGGCTCACCCCTCCACTTT.

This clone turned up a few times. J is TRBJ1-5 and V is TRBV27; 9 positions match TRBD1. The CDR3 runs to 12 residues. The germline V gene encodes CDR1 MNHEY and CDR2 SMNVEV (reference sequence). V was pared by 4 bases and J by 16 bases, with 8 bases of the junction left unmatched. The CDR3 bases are TGTGCCAGCAGTTCCACCGGGACAGGGCAACATTTT. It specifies CASSSTGTGQHF.

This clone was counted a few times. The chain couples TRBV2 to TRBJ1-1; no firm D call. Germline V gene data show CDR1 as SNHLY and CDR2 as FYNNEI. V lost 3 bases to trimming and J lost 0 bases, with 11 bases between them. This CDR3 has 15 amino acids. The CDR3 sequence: CASSEISIMNTEAFF. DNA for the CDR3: TGTGCCAGCAGTGAGATCAGTATCATGAACACTGAAGCTTTCTTT.

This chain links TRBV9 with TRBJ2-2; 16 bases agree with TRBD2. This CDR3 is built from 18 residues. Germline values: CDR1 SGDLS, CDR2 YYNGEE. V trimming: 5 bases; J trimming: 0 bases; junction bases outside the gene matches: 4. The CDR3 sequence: CASRKGLAGGANTGELFF. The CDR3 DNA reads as TGTGCCAGCAGGAAGGGACTAGCGGGGGGGGCGAACACCGGGGAGCTGTTTTTT.

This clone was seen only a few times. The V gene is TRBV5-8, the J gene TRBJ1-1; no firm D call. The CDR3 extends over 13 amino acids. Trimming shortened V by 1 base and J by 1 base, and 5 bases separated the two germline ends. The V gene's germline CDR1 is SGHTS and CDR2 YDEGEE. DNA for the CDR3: TGTGCCAGCAGCTTGTTTAGGAACACTGAAGCTTTCTTT. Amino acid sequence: CASSLFRNTEAFF.

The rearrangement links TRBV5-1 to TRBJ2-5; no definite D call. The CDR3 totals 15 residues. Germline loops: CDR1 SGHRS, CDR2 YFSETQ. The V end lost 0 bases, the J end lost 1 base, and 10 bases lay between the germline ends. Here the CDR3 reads CASSLVAASQETQYF. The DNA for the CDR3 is TGCGCCAGCAGCTTGGTCGCTGCCTCCCAAGAGACCCAGTACTTC.

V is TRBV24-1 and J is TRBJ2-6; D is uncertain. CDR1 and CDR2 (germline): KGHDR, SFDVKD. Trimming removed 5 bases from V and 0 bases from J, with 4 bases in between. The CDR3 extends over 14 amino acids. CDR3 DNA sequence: TGTGCCACCAGTGGCAGCTCTGGGGCCAACGTCCTGACTTTC. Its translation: CATSGSSGANVLTF.

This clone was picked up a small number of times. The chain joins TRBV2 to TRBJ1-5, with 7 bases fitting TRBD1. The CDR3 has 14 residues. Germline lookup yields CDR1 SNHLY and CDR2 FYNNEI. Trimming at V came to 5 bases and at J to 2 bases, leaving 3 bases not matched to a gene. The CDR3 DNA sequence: TGTGCCAGCAGTTACCAGGGGGGCAATCAGCCCCAGCATTTT. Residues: CASSYQGGNQPQHF. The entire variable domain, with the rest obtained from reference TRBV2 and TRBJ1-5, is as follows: EPEVTQTPSHQVTQMGQEVILRCVPISNHLYFYWYRQILGQKVEFLVSFYNNEISEKSEIFDDQFSVERPDGSNFTLKIRSTKLEDSAMYFCASSYQGGNQPQHFGDGTRLSIL.

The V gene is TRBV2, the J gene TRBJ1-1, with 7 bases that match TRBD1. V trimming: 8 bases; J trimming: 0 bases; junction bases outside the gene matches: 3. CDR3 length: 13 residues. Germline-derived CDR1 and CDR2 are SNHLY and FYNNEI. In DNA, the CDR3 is TGTGCCAGCGCCGGACAGGTGAACACTGAAGCTTTCTTT. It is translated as CASAGQVNTEAFF.

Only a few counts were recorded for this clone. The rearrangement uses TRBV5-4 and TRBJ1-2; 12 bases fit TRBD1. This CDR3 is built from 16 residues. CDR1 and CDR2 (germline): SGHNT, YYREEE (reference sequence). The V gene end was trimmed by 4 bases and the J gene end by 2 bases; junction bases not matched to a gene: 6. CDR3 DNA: TGTGCCAGCAGCCAGTCCGGGACAGGGGGCAACTATGGCTACACCTTC. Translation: CASSQSGTGGNYGYTF.

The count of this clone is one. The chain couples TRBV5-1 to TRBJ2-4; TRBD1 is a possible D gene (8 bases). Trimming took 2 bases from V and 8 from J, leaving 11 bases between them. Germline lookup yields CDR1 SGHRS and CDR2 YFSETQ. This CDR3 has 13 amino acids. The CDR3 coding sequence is TGCGCCAGCAGCTTACAGGGGGGGGACATTCAGTACTTC. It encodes CASSLQGGDIQYF.